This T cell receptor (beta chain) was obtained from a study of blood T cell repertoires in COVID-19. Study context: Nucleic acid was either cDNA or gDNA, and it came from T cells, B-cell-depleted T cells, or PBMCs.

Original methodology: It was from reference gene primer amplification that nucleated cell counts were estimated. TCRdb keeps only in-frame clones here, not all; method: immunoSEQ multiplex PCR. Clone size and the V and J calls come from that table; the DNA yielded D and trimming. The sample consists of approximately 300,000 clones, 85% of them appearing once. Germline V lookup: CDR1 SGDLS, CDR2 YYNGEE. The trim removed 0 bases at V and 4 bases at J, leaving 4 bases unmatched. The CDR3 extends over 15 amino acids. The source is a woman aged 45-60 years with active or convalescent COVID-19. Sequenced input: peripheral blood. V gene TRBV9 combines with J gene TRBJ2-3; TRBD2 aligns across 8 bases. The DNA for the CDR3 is TGTGCCAGCAGCGTAGTAGCGGGGCACGCAGATACGCAGTATTTT. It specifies CASSVVAGHADTQYF.